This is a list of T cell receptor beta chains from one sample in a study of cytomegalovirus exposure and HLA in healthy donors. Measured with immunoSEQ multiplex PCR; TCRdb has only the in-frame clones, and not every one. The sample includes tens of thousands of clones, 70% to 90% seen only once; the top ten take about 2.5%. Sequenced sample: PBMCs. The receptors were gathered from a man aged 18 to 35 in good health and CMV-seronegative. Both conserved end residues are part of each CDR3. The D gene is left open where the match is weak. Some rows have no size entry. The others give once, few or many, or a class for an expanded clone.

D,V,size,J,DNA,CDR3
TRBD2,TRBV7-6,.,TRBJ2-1,TGTGCCAGCAGCTTACTCGCGGGAGGTGGGAATGAGCAGTTCTTC,CASSLLAGGGNEQFF
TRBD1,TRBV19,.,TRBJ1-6,TGTGCCAGTAGTTGGGACAGGTCCGAGGATTCACCCCTCCACTTT,CASSWDRSEDSPLHF
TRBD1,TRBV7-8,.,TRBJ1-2,TGTGCCAGCAGCTCCAAACGACCGGGACAGGGGGCGGCTGGCTACACCTTC,CASSSKRPGQGAAGYTF
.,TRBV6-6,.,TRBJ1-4,TGTGCCAGCGGCTACAGGGCTGATGAAAAACTGTTTTTT,CASGYRADEKLFF
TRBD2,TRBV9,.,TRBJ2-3,TGTGCCAGCAGCGGAGGAAAGCGGGAGGGCCGAGATACGCAGTATTTT,CASSGGKREGRDTQYF
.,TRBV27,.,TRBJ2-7,TGTGCCAGCAGTTTATCGGGGGGGTGGGGGCGTCACGAGCAGTACTTC,CASSLSGGWGRHEQYF
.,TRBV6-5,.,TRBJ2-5,TGTGCCAGCAGATATACAAGAAAAGAGACCCAGTACTTC,CASRYTRKETQYF
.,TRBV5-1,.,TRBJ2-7,TGCGCCAGCAGCTTCCGACAGAACTACGAGCAGTACTTC,CASSFRQNYEQYF
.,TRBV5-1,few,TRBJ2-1,TGCGCCAGCAGCTTGGAGGGACTCCATTCCTACAATGAGCAGTTCTTC,CASSLEGLHSYNEQFF
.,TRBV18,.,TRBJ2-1,TGTGCCAGCTCACCGAGTAACAATGAGCAGTTCTTC,CASSPSNNEQFF
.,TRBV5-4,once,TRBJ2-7,TGTGCCAGCTCCTCAACAGGGTTGATTTACGAGCAGTACTTC,CASSSTGLIYEQYF
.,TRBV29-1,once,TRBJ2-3,TGCAGCGTTCTCAGGGTGACAGATACGCAGTATTTT,CSVLRVTDTQYF
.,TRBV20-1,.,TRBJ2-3,TGCAGTGCTGTTAAAACAGATACGCAGTATTTT,CSAVKTDTQYF
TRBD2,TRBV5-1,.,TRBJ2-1,TGCGCCAGCTCTAGACTAGCGCTAAGATATGAGCAGTTCTTC,CASSRLALRYEQFF
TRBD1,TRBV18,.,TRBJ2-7,TGTGCCAGCTCCGCAAGGGGACAGCTCGCGTCCTACGAGCAGTACTTC,CASSARGQLASYEQYF
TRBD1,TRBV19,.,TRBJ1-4,TGTGCCAGTAGTATAACGGGACAGGGTGAAAAACTGTTTTTT,CASSITGQGEKLFF
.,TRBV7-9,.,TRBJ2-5,TGTGCCAGCAGCTTAGCGCGTTTCGGGGAGACCCAGTACTTC,CASSLARFGETQYF
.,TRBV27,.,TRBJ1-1,TGTGCCAGCAGTTATACCAGGGTAAACACTGAAGCTTTCTTT,CASSYTRVNTEAFF
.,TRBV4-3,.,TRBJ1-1,TGCGCCAGCAGCCAAGTAAGGGGCCCTGAAGCTTTCTTT,CASSQVRGPEAFF
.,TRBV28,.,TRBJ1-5,TGTGCCAGCAGATTAGCGGGGCAACTTCAAGGGCCCCAGCATTTT,CASRLAGQLQGPQHF
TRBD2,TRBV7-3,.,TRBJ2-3,TGTGCCAGCAGCTACGGGACTAGCCGTACCACAGATACGCAGTATTTT,CASSYGTSRTTDTQYF
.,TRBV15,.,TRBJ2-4,TGTGCCACCAGCAGTCACGGGAAACTGGCCAAAAACATTCAGTACTTC,CATSSHGKLAKNIQYF
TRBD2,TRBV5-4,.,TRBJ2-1,TGTGCCAGCAGCTTGGCGGGGAGGGCCGGCGACAATGAGCAGTTCTTC,CASSLAGRAGDNEQFF
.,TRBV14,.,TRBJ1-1,TGTGCCAGCAGCCAACTGCGCGTCACTGAAGCTTTCTTT,CASSQLRVTEAFF
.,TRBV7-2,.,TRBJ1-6,TGTGCCAGCAGCTTAGAGAGGAGCATAGGTTCACCCCTCCACTTT,CASSLERSIGSPLHF
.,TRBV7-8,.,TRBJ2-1,TGTGCCAGCAGCCGGGGATTCCTCGACAATGAGCAGTTCTTC,CASSRGFLDNEQFF
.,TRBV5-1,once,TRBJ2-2,TGCGCCAGCAGCTTGGATGGCAGGACGAACACCGGGGAGCTGTTTTTT,CASSLDGRTNTGELFF
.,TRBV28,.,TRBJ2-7,TGTGCCGCAATCAGGGGCGACAGCTCCTACGAGCAGTACTTC,CAAIRGDSSYEQYF
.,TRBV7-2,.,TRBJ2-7,TGTGCCAGCAGCATCCCCACTAGGCACGAGCAGTACTTC,CASSIPTRHEQYF
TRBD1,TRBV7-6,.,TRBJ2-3,TGTGCCAGCAGCTCGACAGGGGGAGAGACAGATACGCAGTATTTT,CASSSTGGETDTQYF
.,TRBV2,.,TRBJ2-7,TGTGCCAGCAGTGAAGCTCAGGGTGACTCCTACGAGCAGTACTTC,CASSEAQGDSYEQYF
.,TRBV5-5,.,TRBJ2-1,TGTGCCAGCAGCGGCAGACTCGTGGGGGGAAATGAGCAGTTCTTC,CASSGRLVGGNEQFF
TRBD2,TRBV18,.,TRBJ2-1,TGTGCCAGCTCACCGTCCGCCGGACTAGTGTTGAATGAGCAGTTCTTC,CASSPSAGLVLNEQFF
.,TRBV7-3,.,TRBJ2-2,TGTGCCAGCAGCTTCACTCCGCGCACCGGGGAGCTGTTTTTT,CASSFTPRTGELFF
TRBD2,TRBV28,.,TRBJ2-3,TGTGCCACCGGGGGGGACCCCACAGATACGCAGTATTTT,CATGGDPTDTQYF
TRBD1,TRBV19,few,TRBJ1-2,TGTGCCAGTACTAATGTCGGGACAGAGAACAAGGGCTATGGCTACACCTTC,CASTNVGTENKGYGYTF
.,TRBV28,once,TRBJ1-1,TGTGCCAGCAGACCGGGACATATGAACACTGAAGCTTTCTTT,CASRPGHMNTEAFF
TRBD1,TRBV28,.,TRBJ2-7,TGTGCCAGCAGTTCATCCGGGACAGGGACGAAGCAGTACTTC,CASSSSGTGTKQYF
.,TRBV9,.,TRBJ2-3,TGTGCCAGCAGCCCAACCGAGGTGAATACGCAGTATTTT,CASSPTEVNTQYF
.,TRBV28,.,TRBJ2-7,TGTGCCAGCAGCCAGGGGGGACCTCCCTACGAGCAGTACTTC,CASSQGGPPYEQYF
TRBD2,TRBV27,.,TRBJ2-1,TGTGCCAGCAGTGAACTTAGCGGGTTGGCGCAGTTCTTC,CASSELSGLAQFF
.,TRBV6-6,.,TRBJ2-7,TGTGCCAGCAGGGACTTATCCTACGAGCAGTACTTC,CASRDLSYEQYF
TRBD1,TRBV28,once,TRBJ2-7,TGTGCCAGCAGTTTAGGGGACAGGGTGCGGAACGAGCAGTACTTC,CASSLGDRVRNEQYF
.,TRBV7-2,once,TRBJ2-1,TGTGCCAGCAGCACCAGACGGGACAATGAGCAGTTCTTC,CASSTRRDNEQFF
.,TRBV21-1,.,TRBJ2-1,TGTGCCAGCAGCAAAAGGGCTAGCGGGAGGGCCGGATACAATGAGCAGTTCTTC,CASSKRASGRAGYNEQFF
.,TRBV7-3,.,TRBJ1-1,TGTGCCAGCGCCCCGGGAGGGATGGGGACTGAAGCTTTCTTT,CASAPGGMGTEAFF
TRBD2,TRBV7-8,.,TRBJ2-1,TGTGCCAGCAGCTTAGCGAAGGGACTAGTAAGGACTAGCTCCTACAATGAGCAGTTCTTC,CASSLAKGLVRTSSYNEQFF
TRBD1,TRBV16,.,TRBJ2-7,TGTGCCAGCAGCCAACACGGACAGGGCTACGAGCAGTACTTC,CASSQHGQGYEQYF
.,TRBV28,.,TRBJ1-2,TGTGCCAGCAGTTTAGCCGGCAGGGGCGGGGGCTACACCTTC,CASSLAGRGGGYTF
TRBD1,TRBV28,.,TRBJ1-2,TGTGCCAGCAGTGGGGACAGGCCCTACTACACCTTC,CASSGDRPYYTF
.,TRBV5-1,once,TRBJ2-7,TGCGCCAGCAGCTTGATGGGGGCCGCATCCTACGAGCAGTACTTC,CASSLMGAASYEQYF
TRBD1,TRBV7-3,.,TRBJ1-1,TGTGCCAGCAGCTTTTCGGACAGGGGGAACACTGAAGCTTTCTTT,CASSFSDRGNTEAFF
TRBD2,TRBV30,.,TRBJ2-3,TGTGCCTGGCACCCTTTCAGTCTAGCGGGTGCCTGGATGTATTTT,CAWHPFSLAGAWMYF
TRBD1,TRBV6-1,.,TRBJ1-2,TGTGCCAGCAGTAGGACAGGGCTGGGCTACACCTTC,CASSRTGLGYTF